This T cell receptor beta chain emerged from a study of T cells in Graves' hyperthyroidism and ophthalmopathy. RNA transcripts served as the template for amplifying TCR beta CDR3 regions. Primed by the HTBI set, a first-round RT-PCR was run on the TCR CDR3. One entry per CDR3 protein results from TCRdb running MiXCR on the multiplex PCR reads. The profile covers around 600,000 distinct CDR3 sequences, with 13% to 15% appearing a single time and roughly 7.1% taken by the ten largest. Trimming left V 1 base short and J 4 bases short, with 14 bases between. CDR1 is MGHRA, CDR2 YSYEKL, per germline. The CDR3 is 16 amino acids.

The TCR sequence derives from a young woman with Graves' ophthalmopathy. Input material: blood. The J gene is TRBJ2-4, the V gene TRBV4-1; D is uncertain. In DNA form, the CDR3 reads TGCGCCAGCAGCCAAGGAGGAGACCGTAAGAAAAACATTCAGTACTTC. As protein: CASSQGGDRKKNIQYF.